Below, 25 T cell receptor beta chains from the same sample are listed, as sequenced in a study of blood T cell repertoires in COVID-19. Sequencing used immunoSEQ multiplex PCR; TCRdb keeps in-frame clones, though not all of them. Of about 36,000 clones in the sample, 85% were seen once. Sequenced material: peripheral blood. The origin of the receptors is a human donor in a cohort sampled during active COVID-19.

The chain links TRBV14 to TRBJ2-1; possible D gene TRBD1, 6 bases. The CDR3 loop spans 14 amino acids. Trimming removed 6 bases at V and 7 bases at J, with 16 bases between. Per germline, CDR1 SGHDN and CDR2 FVKESK. The CDR3 here is CASSTLGGRNEQFF. The CDR3 DNA reads as TGTGCCAGCAGTACTTTAGGGGGTCGGAATGAGCAGTTCTTC.

V and J are TRBV7-3 and TRBJ2-3, with D possibly being TRBD1 (6 bases). The CDR3 has 14 amino acids. Germline CDR1 is SGHTA and CDR2 is FQGTGA. Deletions cut 3 bases from V and 2 bases from J, with 9 bases between. Here the CDR3 DNA reads TGTGCCAGCAGCTTGGGGACACACACAGATACGCAGTATTTT. This codes for CASSLGTHTDTQYF.

The rearrangement uses TRBV5-6 and TRBJ1-6; 9 positions agree with TRBD1. After removal of 2 bases from V and 8 bases from J, the junction contained 8 bases not matched to a gene. The CDR3 is 16 amino acids. In germline, CDR1 is SGHDT, CDR2 YYEEEE. DNA for the CDR3: TGTGCCAGCAGCTTAACGCGGGACAGGGATGATTCACCCCTCCACTTT. The encoded protein is CASSLTRDRDDSPLHF.

The chain employs TRBV5-1 and TRBJ2-4; 7 bases map to TRBD1. The J segment lost 0 bases and the V segment lost 4 bases, leaving 7 bases of the junction unmatched. Germline V gene data show CDR1 as SGHRS and CDR2 as YFSETQ. The CDR3 is 16 residues long. The CDR3 protein is CASSPGQVLAKNIQYF. The CDR3 region has the DNA TGCGCCAGCAGCCCAGGACAGGTTCTAGCCAAAAACATTCAGTACTTC.

The CDR3 bases are TGTGCCAGCAGCTTCGAGGGCGCGAACACCGGGGAGCTGTTTTTT. This encodes CASSFEGANTGELFF. The chain is built from TRBV5-5 and TRBJ2-2; D is perhaps TRBD2 (5 bases). The CDR3 sequence is 15 residues long. In germline, CDR1 is SGHKS, CDR2 YYEKEE (reference sequence). The V end lost 2 bases, the J end lost 0 bases, and 8 bases lay between the germline ends.

In regard to this clone: Other DNA sequences in the same sample also yield this CDR3. The genes are TRBV9 and TRBJ2-3; the match to TRBD2 covers 9 bases. The junction had 3 bases not matched to a gene; V was cut back by 3 bases and J by 4 bases. Germline V gene data show CDR1 as SGDLS and CDR2 as YYNGEE. The CDR3 extends over 14 amino acids. CDR3 nucleotide sequence: TGTGCCAGCAGCGATAGCGGGGGTCCAGATACGCAGTATTTT. This translates into CASSDSGGPDTQYF.

The chain has TRBV19 and TRBJ2-2; tentatively, D is TRBD2 (5 bases). Trimming took off 2 bases at V and 1 base at J, with 14 bases between the two ends. This CDR3 is 17 amino acids long. Germline V CDR1 and CDR2: LNHDA, SQIVND (reference sequence). The CDR3: CASSIQVVAGNTGELFF. The CDR3 nucleotides read TGTGCCAGTAGTATACAGGTTGTTGCGGGGAACACCGGGGAGCTGTTTTTT.

The chain links TRBV15 to TRBJ1-2; TRBD1 agrees at 9 bases. There are 16 residues in the CDR3. Losses at the gene ends were 3 bases for V and 1 base for J; bases not matched to a gene: 6. Germline CDR1 and CDR2: LNHNV and YYDKDF (reference sequence). CDR3 DNA: TGTGCCACCAGCAGCGACCAGGACAGGGGTAACTATGGCTACACCTTC. As protein: CATSSDQDRGNYGYTF.

The CDR3 loop reads CASSLEGDTDTQYF. The CDR3 bases are TGTGCCAGCAGCTTGGAAGGGGACACAGATACGCAGTATTTT. The chain is built from TRBV7-3 and TRBJ2-3; perhaps TRBD1 as D (5 bases). Per germline, CDR1 SGHTA and CDR2 FQGTGA. The CDR3 sequence is 14 residues long. V lost 3 bases and J 2 bases, leaving 9 bases between the germline ends.

The CDR3 reads CASSQTGGVQPQHF. The DNA for the CDR3 is TGTGCCAGCAGTCAAACAGGGGGCGTTCAGCCCCAGCATTTT. The V call is TRBV2, the J call TRBJ1-5; 9 positions match TRBD1. This CDR3 region has 14 residues. J gave up 6 bases and V 5 bases, and 5 bases lay outside the gene matches. Germline CDR1 reads SNHLY; CDR2 reads FYNNEI.

The sample holds one count of this clone. The CDR3: CASNLGQAGIAEAFF. In nucleotides, the CDR3 is TGTGCCAGCAACCTGGGACAGGCAGGCATCGCTGAAGCTTTCTTT. The rearrangement links TRBV28 to TRBJ1-1; 8 nucleotides align to TRBD1. CDR1 and CDR2 from the germline V gene are MDHEN and SYDVKM. V lost 7 bases to trimming and J lost 6 bases; unmatched junction nucleotides: 13. CDR3 size: 15 residues.

This clone showed up just once. J is TRBJ1-3 and V is TRBV19; D might be TRBD1 (5 bases). The germline gives CDR1 LNHDA, CDR2 SQIVND (reference sequence). V lost 5 bases and J lost 2, with 10 bases in between. This CDR3 has 14 residues. The CDR3 loop is CASSLTGAGNTIYF. The CDR3 DNA follows: TGTGCCAGTAGTTTGACGGGGGCTGGAAACACCATATATTTT.

The genes are TRBV11-1 and TRBJ1-2, with 7 bases fitting TRBD1. V lost 6 bases, J lost 5 bases, and 9 bases stayed unmatched. Germline CDR1 and CDR2: SGHAT and FQDESV (reference sequence). CDR3 size: 14 residues. The CDR3 DNA sequence: TGTGCCAGCAGTCTTTCAAACAGGGGATATGGCTACACCTTC. It encodes CASSLSNRGYGYTF.

The V call is TRBV3-1 (or the pseudogene TRBV3-2), the J call TRBJ2-7; a weak D match, TRBD2 (6 bases). The germline V gene has CDR1 LGHDT and CDR2 YNNKEL (reference sequence). This CDR3 spans 13 amino acids. V lost 4 bases to trimming and J lost 5 bases, with 12 bases between them. CDR3: CASSPGRDHEQYF. DNA for the CDR3: TGTGCCAGCAGCCCTGGGCGGGACCACGAGCAGTACTTC.

This chain joins TRBV6-6 and TRBJ1-1, with 7 bases matching TRBD1. The germline CDR1 and CDR2 sequences are MNHNY and SVGAGI (reference sequence). The ends lost 6 bases at V and 3 bases at J; junction bases unmatched: 7. The CDR3 extends over 14 amino acids. The CDR3 DNA is TGTGCCAGCAGACTGTTTGGGACAGACACTGAAGCTTTCTTT. Protein product: CASRLFGTDTEAFF.

The chain recombines TRBV30 with TRBJ2-6; D possibly corresponds to TRBD2 (5 bases). In germline, CDR1 is GTSNPN, CDR2 SVGIG (reference sequence). V lost 4 bases and J 0 bases, leaving 7 bases between the germline ends. This CDR3 has 14 residues. For the CDR3, the DNA is TGTGCCTGGAAACGGGACTCTGGGGCCAACGTCCTGACTTTC. Protein: CAWKRDSGANVLTF.

This clone was found a few times. The rearrangement links TRBV10-3 to TRBJ1-2; perhaps TRBD1 as D (6 bases). Germline V gives CDR1 ENHRY, CDR2 SYGVKD. The V gene lost 5 bases and the J gene lost 4 bases, with 11 bases spanning the gap. The CDR3 contains 13 residues. This chain's CDR3 is CAISYRDTYGYTF. CDR3 bases: TGTGCCATCAGTTACCGGGACACCTATGGCTACACCTTC.

This clone was detected a few times. This sequence joins TRBV2 and TRBJ1-2, with D perhaps matching TRBD1 (5 bases). V lost 3 bases and J 6 bases, leaving 11 bases between the germline ends. From germline, CDR1 is SNHLY and CDR2 FYNNEI. The length of the CDR3 is 13 residues. DNA for the CDR3: TGTGCCAGCAGTGAGGAAGGGGCCGATGGCTACACCTTC. Translating it yields CASSEEGADGYTF.

The V gene is TRBV2, the J gene TRBJ1-2; D might be TRBD1 (6 bases). Per the germline V gene, CDR1 is SNHLY and CDR2 is FYNNEI. V was cut by 4 bases and J by 5 bases, with 20 bases left in between. The CDR3 covers 16 residues. The CDR3: CASSGQVGSPSYGYTF. In DNA, the CDR3 is TGTGCCAGCAGTGGACAGGTTGGGTCGCCGTCGTATGGCTACACCTTC.

V is TRBV5-8 and J is TRBJ2-3; the D gene is possibly TRBD2 (6 bases). Germline lookup yields CDR1 SGHTS and CDR2 YDEGEE. The CDR3 consists of 15 residues. V gave up 4 bases and J gave up 4 bases, with 16 bases separating them. Written as DNA, the CDR3 is TGTGCCAGCAGCCCGTTGGCCAGGGAGGCAGATACGCAGTATTTT. Translated, it gives CASSPLAREADTQYF.

J is TRBJ2-6 and V is TRBV7-8; 10 nucleotides align to TRBD1. This CDR3 has 17 amino acids. Trimming at V came to 7 bases and at J to 2 bases, leaving 8 bases not matched to a gene. CDR1 is SGHVS, CDR2 FQNEAQ, per germline. CDR3 sequence: CASTRQGANTGANVLTF. DNA of the CDR3: TGTGCCAGCACCAGACAGGGGGCCAACACTGGGGCCAACGTCCTGACTTTC.

V usage is TRBV19 and J usage is TRBJ2-3; perhaps TRBD1 as D (5 bases). Per germline, CDR1 LNHDA and CDR2 SQIVND (reference sequence). CDR3 size: 16 residues. V gave up 0 bases and J gave up 1 base, with 11 bases separating them. CDR3 bases: TGTGCCAGTAGTATAGATCAGGGCAGTCGCACAGATACGCAGTATTTT. Translated, it gives CASSIDQGSRTDTQYF.

The DNA of the CDR3 is TGCGCCAGCAGCTTGGACAGGGGTATCGGGGAGCTGTTTTTT. Its protein is CASSLDRGIGELFF. This chain joins TRBV5-1 and TRBJ2-2, with 7 positions matching TRBD1. The CDR3 has 14 amino acids. Germline V CDR1 and CDR2: SGHRS, YFSETQ. The ends lost 0 bases at V and 7 bases at J; junction bases unmatched: 3.

This chain links TRBV7-2 with TRBJ1-2, with D possibly being TRBD1 (5 bases). V shed 4 bases and J shed 0 bases, with 12 bases lying between them. Germline CDR1 and CDR2: SGHTA and FQGNSA. This CDR3 is 15 amino acids long. Here the CDR3 DNA reads TGTGCCAGCAGCTCCGGGGGGGTTGCTAACTATGGCTACACCTTC. Its translation: CASSSGGVANYGYTF.

The gene calls are TRBV9 and TRBJ2-7; 8 bases line up with TRBD1. The ends lost 4 bases at V and 5 bases at J; junction bases unmatched: 8. The CDR3 has 14 amino acids. Germline V gene sequence: CDR1 SGDLS, CDR2 YYNGEE. The CDR3 protein is CASSRTGLRNEQYF. The CDR3 DNA is TGTGCCAGCAGCCGGACAGGGCTGAGGAACGAGCAGTACTTC.